This T cell receptor beta chain was identified during a study of cytomegalovirus exposure and HLA in healthy donors. PCR used 60 Vbeta primers and 13 Jbeta primers. This table comes from immunoSEQ multiplex PCR, and its TCRdb copy is limited to in-frame clones, with some not included. This table holds about 130,000 clones, almost 85% found once. From germline, CDR1 is SGHDN and CDR2 FVKESK. The CDR3 sequence is 16 residues long. With 3 bases clipped from V and 1 base from J, the junction kept 6 bases outside the gene matches. The chain employs TRBV14 and TRBJ2-5, with 9 bases fitting TRBD1. Material for sequencing was PBMCs. The sequence was collected from a boy younger than 10 in good health and CMV-seronegative. CDR3 sequence reads: CASSHTLDRGQETQYF. In DNA form, the CDR3 reads TGTGCCAGCAGCCACACATTGGACAGGGGCCAAGAGACCCAGTACTTC.